A selection of T cell receptor beta chains follows, all from one sample in a study of blood T cells in healthy people across ages. TCRdb analysed the 5' RACE reads with MiXCR anew, one entry per CDR3 protein. Found here are approximately 600,000 distinct CDR3 sequences, roughly 53% of them singletons; the top ten hold over 35%. The sequenced material came from blood. Every receptor here comes from a man in his 60s in good health. Each CDR3 is given with its conserved first and last residue. A D gene is named only where the DNA matches it firmly. Size tells how often a clone was seen (once, few, many) or the class of an expanded clone, and some rows leave it out.

TRBV6-5	TRBJ1-6	.	.	CASRAEGLFHNSPLHF	TGTGCCAGCAGAGCTGAGGGGTTATTCCATAATTCACCCCTCCACTTT
TRBV12-3/TRBV12-4	TRBJ2-3	TRBD2	once	CAGAGLAGSDTQYF	TGTGCCGGAGCTGGGCTAGCGGGGTCGGATACGCAGTATTTT
TRBV7-2	TRBJ2-1	.	few	CASSRASHNEQFF	TGTGCCAGCTCACGGGCCTCCCACAATGAGCAGTTCTTC
TRBV3-1	TRBJ2-7	TRBD1	many	CASSQDLTGDYEQYF	TGTGCCAGCAGCCAAGATCTCACAGGGGACTACGAGCAGTACTTC
TRBV7-9	TRBJ1-1	.	.	CASSWDNEAFF	TGTGCCAGCAGCTGGGACAATGAAGCTTTCTTT
TRBV3-1	TRBJ2-3	TRBD2	.	CASSQDQTSGTDTQYF	TGTGCCAGCAGCCAAGATCAGACTAGCGGCACAGATACGCAGTATTTT
TRBV9	TRBJ1-6	.	few	CASSAGDSPLHF	TGTGCCAGCAGCGCCGGTGATTCACCCCTCCACTTT
TRBV5-1	TRBJ2-5	.	.	CASSLGTEDETQYF	TGCGCCAGCAGCCTCGGGACCGAGGACGAGACCCAGTACTTC
TRBV7-2	TRBJ2-1	.	.	CASSLEVGGPYNEQFF	TGTGCCAGCAGCTTAGAGGTGGGGGGCCCCTACAATGAGCAGTTCTTC
TRBV27	TRBJ2-7	.	few	CASSFSGASEQYF	TGTGCCAGCAGTTTTTCAGGGGCAAGCGAGCAGTACTTC